A selection of T cell receptor beta chains follows, all from one sample in a study of shared clonotypes between healthy human individuals. The protocol was immunoSEQ multiplex PCR, while the TCRdb copy is restricted to in-frame clones and leaves out a portion. This sample has about 1 million clones, with about 75% found just once. Sequencing was performed on memory CD4+ T cells sorted from blood. These receptors came from a young man in good health. Both conserved end residues are part of each CDR3. The D gene is left open where the match is weak. Clone size is not always given. Where it is, it says once, few, many or a class for expanded clones.

cdr3_aa: CASSLGLGFIDTQYF
cdr3_nt: TGTGCCAGCAGCTTGGGACTAGGGTTTATTGATACGCAGTATTTT
j_call: TRBJ2-3
cdr3_length: 15
d_call: -
clone_size: -
v_call: TRBV5-6

cdr3_aa: CASRDSLNTEAFF
cdr3_nt: TGCGCCAGCAGGGACAGTCTGAACACTGAAGCTTTCTTT
j_call: TRBJ1-1
cdr3_length: 13
d_call: -
clone_size: once
v_call: TRBV10-1

cdr3_aa: CASSPQGYGYTF
cdr3_nt: TGTGCCAGCTCACCACAGGGGTATGGCTACACCTTC
j_call: TRBJ1-2
cdr3_length: 12
d_call: -
clone_size: once
v_call: TRBV18

cdr3_aa: CASSTDRAKNQPQHF
cdr3_nt: TGTGCCAGTAGCACCGACAGGGCGAAGAATCAGCCCCAGCATTTT
j_call: TRBJ1-5
cdr3_length: 15
d_call: TRBD1
clone_size: -
v_call: TRBV19

cdr3_aa: CASTKQGGGRYEQYF
cdr3_nt: TGTGCCAGCACCAAGCAGGGCGGTGGGCGCTACGAGCAGTACTTC
j_call: TRBJ2-7
cdr3_length: 15
d_call: -
clone_size: -
v_call: TRBV5-4

cdr3_aa: CASGHTSSYEQYF
cdr3_nt: TGTGCCAGCGGCCATACAAGCTCCTACGAGCAGTACTTC
j_call: TRBJ2-7
cdr3_length: 13
d_call: -
clone_size: -
v_call: TRBV7-2

cdr3_aa: CAWSGGTNQPQHF
cdr3_nt: TGTGCCTGGAGTGGGGGGACTAACCAGCCCCAGCATTTT
j_call: TRBJ1-5
cdr3_length: 13
d_call: -
clone_size: -
v_call: TRBV30

cdr3_aa: CASSPTGTSFSGEQYF
cdr3_nt: TGTGCCAGCTCACCTACCGGGACTAGCTTTTCGGGCGAGCAGTACTTC
j_call: TRBJ2-7
cdr3_length: 16
d_call: TRBD2
clone_size: -
v_call: TRBV18

cdr3_aa: CASSYLRRGDYGYTF
cdr3_nt: TGTGCCAGCAGTTACTTGAGGCGGGGGGACTATGGCTACACCTTC
j_call: TRBJ1-2
cdr3_length: 15
d_call: -
clone_size: once
v_call: TRBV6-5

cdr3_aa: CASSILAQSTDTQYF
cdr3_nt: TGCGCCAGCAGCATACTAGCGCAAAGCACAGATACGCAGTATTTT
j_call: TRBJ2-3
cdr3_length: 15
d_call: TRBD2
clone_size: -
v_call: TRBV5-1

cdr3_aa: CASSPTIGQFRSPLHF
cdr3_nt: TGTGCCAGCAGCCCAACCATCGGGCAATTTCGGTCACCCCTCCACTTT
j_call: TRBJ1-6
cdr3_length: 16
d_call: -
clone_size: -
v_call: TRBV11-2

cdr3_aa: CASSMSGGQSYEQYF
cdr3_nt: TGTGCCAGCAGCATGTCAGGGGGACAGAGCTACGAGCAGTACTTC
j_call: TRBJ2-7
cdr3_length: 15
d_call: TRBD1
clone_size: -
v_call: TRBV5-4

cdr3_aa: CASSESGAGYYGYTF
cdr3_nt: TGTGCCAGCAGTGAATCAGGCGCAGGATACTATGGCTACACCTTC
j_call: TRBJ1-2
cdr3_length: 15
d_call: -
clone_size: -
v_call: TRBV6-1

cdr3_aa: CASTTITSGKETQYF
cdr3_nt: TGTGCCAGTACCACAATCACTAGCGGAAAAGAGACCCAGTACTTC
j_call: TRBJ2-5
cdr3_length: 15
d_call: TRBD2
clone_size: -
v_call: TRBV19

cdr3_aa: CAWRGLAGVNEQFF
cdr3_nt: TGTGCCTGGAGGGGACTAGCGGGAGTCAATGAGCAGTTCTTC
j_call: TRBJ2-1
cdr3_length: 14
d_call: TRBD2
clone_size: -
v_call: TRBV30

cdr3_aa: CASSLWQGAYYGYTF
cdr3_nt: TGTGCCAGCAGTTTATGGCAGGGGGCGTACTATGGCTACACCTTC
j_call: TRBJ1-2
cdr3_length: 15
d_call: TRBD1
clone_size: -
v_call: TRBV28

cdr3_aa: CASSPSRMGDTGELFF
cdr3_nt: TGTGCCAGCTCACCATCTCGGATGGGGGACACCGGGGAGCTGTTTTTT
j_call: TRBJ2-2
cdr3_length: 16
d_call: -
clone_size: -
v_call: TRBV18

cdr3_aa: CASSDWGAPLEAFF
cdr3_nt: TGTGCCAGCAGTGATTGGGGGGCGCCGCTTGAAGCTTTCTTT
j_call: TRBJ1-1
cdr3_length: 14
d_call: -
clone_size: -
v_call: TRBV25-1

cdr3_aa: CASSLTANTGELFF
cdr3_nt: TGTGCCAGCAGCTTAACAGCCAACACCGGGGAGCTGTTTTTT
j_call: TRBJ2-2
cdr3_length: 14
d_call: -
clone_size: -
v_call: TRBV7-3

cdr3_aa: CASSDHRGLFF
cdr3_nt: TGTGCCAGCAGTGATCACCGGGGACTGTTTTTT
j_call: TRBJ1-4
cdr3_length: 11
d_call: -
clone_size: -
v_call: TRBV6-1

cdr3_aa: CASDSQGSLHF
cdr3_nt: TGTGCCAGCGACTCCCAGGGGTCCCTCCACTTT
j_call: TRBJ1-6
cdr3_length: 11
d_call: -
clone_size: -
v_call: TRBV2

cdr3_aa: CASSVEDLGGRSNYGYTF
cdr3_nt: TGTGCCAGCAGCGTAGAGGACCTAGGCGGACGATCTAACTATGGCTACACCTTC
j_call: TRBJ1-2
cdr3_length: 18
d_call: -
clone_size: -
v_call: TRBV9

cdr3_aa: CASTLQGSDNSPLHF
cdr3_nt: TGTGCCAGCACGCTACAGGGATCGGATAATTCACCCCTCCACTTT
j_call: TRBJ1-6
cdr3_length: 15
d_call: -
clone_size: -
v_call: TRBV7-2

cdr3_aa: CASSISGGASGANVLTF
cdr3_nt: TGTGCCAGTAGTATTTCAGGGGGTGCCTCCGGGGCCAACGTCCTGACTTTC
j_call: TRBJ2-6
cdr3_length: 17
d_call: TRBD1
clone_size: -
v_call: TRBV19

cdr3_aa: CASSQSGLSHADTQYF
cdr3_nt: TGCGCCAGCAGCCAATCGGGACTCTCCCACGCCGATACGCAGTATTTT
j_call: TRBJ2-3
cdr3_length: 16
d_call: -
clone_size: -
v_call: TRBV4-3

cdr3_aa: CASSSGSGGLGETQYF
cdr3_nt: TGTGCCAGCAGTTCAGGTAGCGGGGGTCTAGGAGAGACCCAGTACTTC
j_call: TRBJ2-5
cdr3_length: 16
d_call: TRBD2
clone_size: -
v_call: TRBV28

cdr3_aa: CASSHLGQRVYNEQFF
cdr3_nt: TGCGCCAGCAGCCACCTGGGCCAGCGTGTATACAATGAGCAGTTCTTC
j_call: TRBJ2-1
cdr3_length: 16
d_call: -
clone_size: -
v_call: TRBV4-1

cdr3_aa: CASQGHNSNQPQHF
cdr3_nt: TGTGCCAGTCAGGGGCACAATAGCAATCAGCCCCAGCATTTT
j_call: TRBJ1-5
cdr3_length: 14
d_call: -
clone_size: few
v_call: TRBV2

cdr3_aa: CAWSLGRTSGGHRLAKNIQYF
cdr3_nt: TGTGCCTGGAGTTTAGGCCGGACTAGCGGGGGGCATCGACTAGCCAAAAACATTCAGTACTTC
j_call: TRBJ2-4
cdr3_length: 21
d_call: TRBD2
clone_size: -
v_call: TRBV30

cdr3_aa: CASSLFGQADGYTF
cdr3_nt: TGTGCCAGCAGTTTATTCGGACAGGCCGATGGCTACACCTTC
j_call: TRBJ1-2
cdr3_length: 14
d_call: TRBD1
clone_size: -
v_call: TRBV28

cdr3_aa: CASRDTGGMGYTF
cdr3_nt: TGTGCCAGCAGAGATACCGGGGGTATGGGCTACACCTTC
j_call: TRBJ1-2
cdr3_length: 13
d_call: -
clone_size: -
v_call: TRBV5-4

cdr3_aa: CAWSPDSSGNTIYF
cdr3_nt: TGTGCCTGGAGCCCGGATTCTAGCGGAAACACCATATATTTT
j_call: TRBJ1-3
cdr3_length: 14
d_call: -
clone_size: -
v_call: TRBV30

cdr3_aa: CASSAGIQETQYF
cdr3_nt: TGTGCCAGCAGCGCCGGGATACAAGAGACCCAGTACTTC
j_call: TRBJ2-5
cdr3_length: 13
d_call: -
clone_size: -
v_call: TRBV9

cdr3_aa: CASSQLSSNQPQHF
cdr3_nt: TGTGCCAGCAGCCAGTTAAGTAGCAATCAGCCCCAGCATTTT
j_call: TRBJ1-5
cdr3_length: 14
d_call: -
clone_size: -
v_call: TRBV6-6

cdr3_aa: CASKEGVAGLYEQYF
cdr3_nt: TGTGCCAGTAAAGAGGGGGTAGCTGGACTCTACGAGCAGTACTTC
j_call: TRBJ2-7
cdr3_length: 15
d_call: -
clone_size: -
v_call: TRBV19

cdr3_aa: CASSLIGYASGANVLTF
cdr3_nt: TGTGCCAGCAGCTTAATTGGATACGCCTCTGGGGCCAACGTCCTGACTTTC
j_call: TRBJ2-6
cdr3_length: 17
d_call: -
clone_size: -
v_call: TRBV11-1

cdr3_aa: CASSLVDRQYF
cdr3_nt: TGTGCCAGCAGCTTAGTCGACAGGCAGTACTTC
j_call: TRBJ2-7
cdr3_length: 11
d_call: -
clone_size: -
v_call: TRBV7-9

cdr3_aa: CASSLAEGRGQPQHF
cdr3_nt: TGTGCCAGCAGCTTGGCCGAGGGGCGCGGTCAGCCCCAGCATTTT
j_call: TRBJ1-5
cdr3_length: 15
d_call: -
clone_size: few
v_call: TRBV5-6

cdr3_aa: CASSSYSRTGSEKLFF
cdr3_nt: TGTGCCAGCAGCTCATATTCTAGGACAGGGAGTGAAAAACTGTTTTTT
j_call: TRBJ1-4
cdr3_length: 16
d_call: TRBD1
clone_size: -
v_call: TRBV5-8

cdr3_aa: CASRTGTGRLADTQYF
cdr3_nt: TGTGCCAGCAGAACCGGGACAGGGAGGTTAGCAGATACGCAGTATTTT
j_call: TRBJ2-3
cdr3_length: 16
d_call: TRBD1
clone_size: -
v_call: TRBV2

cdr3_aa: CASSLGPTGSYNEQFF
cdr3_nt: TGTGCCAGCAGCTTAGGTCCGACAGGTTCCTACAATGAGCAGTTCTTC
j_call: TRBJ2-1
cdr3_length: 16
d_call: -
clone_size: -
v_call: TRBV11-3

cdr3_aa: CASSQGPVVTQYF
cdr3_nt: TGCGCCAGCAGCCAGGGGCCTGTGGTGACCCAGTACTTC
j_call: TRBJ2-5
cdr3_length: 13
d_call: -
clone_size: -
v_call: TRBV5-1

cdr3_aa: CASRQPTRQGPPNNQPQHF
cdr3_nt: TGTGCTAGCAGGCAGCCCACGAGACAGGGACCTCCAAACAATCAGCCCCAGCATTTT
j_call: TRBJ1-5
cdr3_length: 19
d_call: TRBD1
clone_size: -
v_call: TRBV7-7

cdr3_aa: CASSLSNRNQPQHF
cdr3_nt: TGTGCCAGCAGTTTATCTAATAGAAATCAGCCCCAGCATTTT
j_call: TRBJ1-5
cdr3_length: 14
d_call: -
clone_size: -
v_call: TRBV28

cdr3_aa: CSVEARLGETEAFF
cdr3_nt: TGCAGCGTTGAAGCAAGATTGGGAGAGACTGAAGCTTTCTTT
j_call: TRBJ1-1
cdr3_length: 14
d_call: -
clone_size: -
v_call: TRBV29-1

cdr3_aa: CASSSTSTNEKLFF
cdr3_nt: TGTGCCAGCAGTTCGACTTCTACTAATGAAAAACTGTTTTTT
j_call: TRBJ1-4
cdr3_length: 14
d_call: -
clone_size: -
v_call: TRBV6-5

cdr3_aa: CASSLPDRGNSPLHF
cdr3_nt: TGTGCCAGCAGCCTACCGGACAGGGGTAATTCACCCCTCCACTTT
j_call: TRBJ1-6
cdr3_length: 15
d_call: TRBD1
clone_size: -
v_call: TRBV5-6

cdr3_aa: CASSLEGLAGASTGELFF
cdr3_nt: TGTGCCAGCAGCTTAGAGGGACTAGCGGGGGCTTCCACCGGGGAGCTGTTTTTT
j_call: TRBJ2-2
cdr3_length: 18
d_call: TRBD2
clone_size: -
v_call: TRBV13

cdr3_aa: CASSPPGTSGRITGELFF
cdr3_nt: TGTGCCAGCTCACCTCCCGGGACTAGCGGGAGGATAACCGGGGAGCTGTTTTTT
j_call: TRBJ2-2
cdr3_length: 18
d_call: TRBD2
clone_size: -
v_call: TRBV18

cdr3_aa: CASSSGTGLQPQHF
cdr3_nt: TGTGCCAGCAGCTCCGGGACAGGGTTGCAGCCCCAGCATTTT
j_call: TRBJ1-5
cdr3_length: 14
d_call: TRBD1
clone_size: -
v_call: TRBV7-2

cdr3_aa: CASSLETSMGTGELFF
cdr3_nt: TGTGCCAGCAGCCTAGAGACTAGCATGGGCACCGGGGAGCTGTTTTTT
j_call: TRBJ2-2
cdr3_length: 16
d_call: TRBD2
clone_size: -
v_call: TRBV7-3

cdr3_aa: CASSQEGNYQPQHF
cdr3_nt: TGCGCCAGCAGCCAAGAAGGGAATTATCAGCCCCAGCATTTT
j_call: TRBJ1-5
cdr3_length: 14
d_call: -
clone_size: few
v_call: TRBV4-1

cdr3_aa: CASSPEGVGNTGELFF
cdr3_nt: TGCGCCAGCAGCCCGGAAGGGGTCGGGAACACCGGGGAGCTGTTTTTT
j_call: TRBJ2-2
cdr3_length: 16
d_call: -
clone_size: -
v_call: TRBV4-1

cdr3_aa: CASSLGTSGNKLAKNIQYF
cdr3_nt: TGTGCCAGCAGCTTAGGGACTAGCGGGAATAAACTAGCCAAAAACATTCAGTACTTC
j_call: TRBJ2-4
cdr3_length: 19
d_call: TRBD2
clone_size: many
v_call: TRBV7-2

cdr3_aa: CASSFQGSGRMSEQYF
cdr3_nt: TGTGCCAGCAGTTTCCAGGGGAGCGGGAGAATGAGCGAGCAGTACTTC
j_call: TRBJ2-7
cdr3_length: 16
d_call: TRBD2
clone_size: -
v_call: TRBV27

cdr3_aa: CASSEIAGDREQYF
cdr3_nt: TGTGCCAGCAGCGAGATAGCGGGGGATCGTGAGCAGTACTTC
j_call: TRBJ2-7
cdr3_length: 14
d_call: TRBD2
clone_size: -
v_call: TRBV28

cdr3_aa: CASSPGGASTDTQYF
cdr3_nt: TGTGCCAGCAGCCCCGGCGGGGCTAGCACAGATACGCAGTATTTT
j_call: TRBJ2-3
cdr3_length: 15
d_call: -
clone_size: -
v_call: TRBV6-4